Below, 32 T cell receptor beta chains from the same sample are listed, as sequenced in a study of CD8+CD57+ T cells in acquired aplastic anemia. TCR beta VDJ and CDR3 profiles were obtained from a genomic DNA template. In TCRdb, the reads were re-called with MiXCR into one record per CDR3 protein. The sample records a few hundred thousand distinct CDR3 sequences, about half being singletons. Sequencing involved patients with CD8+CD57+ cell expansion previously shown by flow cytometry. The sample consisted of sorted CD4+, CD8+, or CD8+CD57+ T cells (not recorded which) from PBMCs. The receptors were gathered from a human donor with aplastic anemia.

This clonotype was seen repeatedly, ten times or more. The CDR3 loop is CASSSMGWQGLYEQYF. CDR3 sequence (DNA): TGTGCCAGCAGTTCAATGGGGTGGCAGGGATTGTACGAGCAGTACTTC. The chain links TRBV12-3 or TRBV12-4 to TRBJ2-7; TRBD1 is a possible D gene (5 bases). CDR3 length equals 16 residues. V shed 4 bases and J shed 4 bases, with 20 bases lying between them.

Comments on this clonotype: Since a much larger clone is just one base distant, this may be a read error. This chain joins TRBV3-1 and TRBJ2-6, with D hard to call. There are 15 residues in the CDR3. Trimming left V 4 bases short and J 3 bases short, with 10 bases between. Germline lookup yields CDR1 LGHDT and CDR2 YNNKEL (reference sequence). For the CDR3, the DNA is TGTGCCAGCAGCCTCCGATCCTTTGGGGCCAACGTCCTGACTTTC. This translates into CASSLRSFGANVLTF.

The chain has TRBV6-2 or TRBV6-3 and TRBJ1-2, with D perhaps matching TRBD1 (5 bases). The CDR3 has 12 amino acids. Germline V CDR1 and CDR2: MNHEY, SVGEGT. Trimming left V 8 bases short and J 4 bases short, with 11 bases between. CDR3 DNA: TGTGCCAGCCGGGACGGGGGCTATGGCTACACCTTC. Its protein product is CASRDGGYGYTF.

Details on this clonotype: A much larger clone lies one base from this, so it may be a read error. V and J are TRBV4-1 and TRBJ2-1; the D gene could be TRBD1 or TRBD2 (5 bases each). V lost 1 base to trimming and J lost 2 bases, with 15 bases between them. Germline CDR1 MGHRA, CDR2 YSYEKL. The CDR3 sequence is 17 residues long. CDR3 sequence: CASSQGRSGTTYNEQFF. The CDR3 DNA reads TGCGCCAGCAGCCAAGGAAGGTCAGGGACCACCTACAATGAGCAGTTCTTC.

This chain joins TRBV2 and TRBJ1-4; 7 bases fit TRBD1. Germline CDR1 and CDR2: SNHLY and FYNNEI. V shed 6 bases, J shed 8 bases, and the junction held 9 bases outside the gene matches. The length of the CDR3 is 14 residues. The CDR3 sequence: CASSPTGPGEKLFF. The CDR3 DNA reads TGTGCCAGCAGCCCGACAGGGCCAGGGGAAAAACTGTTTTTT.

In this sample, this clonotype turned up many times. The chain combines TRBV12-3 or TRBV12-4 with TRBJ1-3, with 7 bases matching TRBD1. After removal of 6 bases from V and 3 bases from J, the junction contained 11 bases not matched to a gene. The CDR3 is 16 residues long. The CDR3 reads CASSELDRAGGNTIYF. The CDR3 coding sequence is TGTGCCAGCAGCGAACTCGACAGGGCTGGTGGAAACACCATATATTTT.

Comments on this clonotype: The conserved phenylalanine or tryptophan normally closing the CDR3 is absent here, so this likely arose from a read error. Because the CDR3's place on the DNA is in doubt, the DNA is left out and the CDR3 is given as listed by TCRdb. The rearrangement links TRBV7-2 to TRBJ1-3. The length of the CDR3 is 10 amino acids, counting both ends. Per germline, CDR1 SGHTA and CDR2 FQGNSA. CDR3: CASSLETGRE.

The chain is built from TRBV6-1 and TRBJ2-2; D gene ambiguous. The CDR3 is 14 residues long. Germline assignment: CDR1 MNHNS and CDR2 SASEGT. Deletions cut 6 bases from V and 6 bases from J, with 14 bases between. DNA for the CDR3: TGTGCCAGCAGAGGCCCCGACAAGTCCGGGGAGCTGTTTTTT. Translated, it gives CASRGPDKSGELFF.

This clonotype was observed many times. CDR3 sequence: CASSPRPGTGEETQYF. The CDR3, as DNA: TGTGCCAGCAGCCCCCGGCCGGGGACAGGTGAAGAGACCCAGTACTTC. The gene calls are TRBV9 and TRBJ2-5, with 8 bases identical to TRBD1. The V gene's germline CDR1 is SGDLS and CDR2 YYNGEE. The V and J ends lost 4 bases and 3 bases, in that order; junction bases with no gene match: 11. The CDR3 has 16 amino acids.

This clonotype came up many times. CDR3 sequence reads: CASSLNPGIEGYTF. As DNA, the CDR3 is TGTGCCAGCAGCTTAAACCCAGGGATTGAGGGCTACACCTTC. The chain combines TRBV7-2 with TRBJ1-2; weak D call: TRBD1 (5 bases). Germline assignment: CDR1 SGHTA and CDR2 FQGNSA. This CDR3 is built from 14 residues. Trimming cost V 2 bases and J 8 bases, with 15 bases left between them.

The chain employs TRBV20-1 and TRBJ2-1; TRBD1 aligns across 7 bases. Per the germline V gene, CDR1 is DFQATT and CDR2 is SNEGSKA (reference sequence). The CDR3 extends over 16 amino acids. The V and J ends lost 6 bases and 10 bases, in that order; junction bases with no gene match: 21. CDR3 region: CSASSRLDRAHGEQFF. In DNA, the CDR3 is TGCAGTGCCAGTTCCCGCCTCGACAGGGCTCACGGCGAGCAGTTCTTC.

This clonotype showed up many times. The rearrangement uses TRBV9 and TRBJ1-1, with D possibly TRBD1 on 5 matching bases. This CDR3 has 12 amino acids. V lost 0 bases and J 9 bases, leaving 9 bases between the germline ends. In germline, CDR1 is SGDLS, CDR2 YYNGEE. This chain's CDR3 is CASSVGDSKAFF. Written as DNA, the CDR3 is TGTGCCAGCAGCGTAGGCGACAGTAAAGCTTTCTTT.

The V gene is TRBV5-1, the J gene TRBJ1-2; 7 positions agree with TRBD1. The germline CDR1 and CDR2 sequences are SGHRS and YFSETQ. CDR3 length: 15 residues. V was pared by 4 bases and J by 5 bases, with 11 bases of the junction left unmatched. This CDR3 reads CASSQYGTAKYGYTF. In nucleotides, the CDR3 is TGCGCCAGCAGCCAGTACGGGACAGCGAAGTATGGCTACACCTTC.

The chain couples TRBV7-2 to TRBJ2-5; a weak D match, TRBD1 (5 bases). CDR3 length: 16 amino acids. Germline CDR1 and CDR2: SGHTA and FQGNSA. The V gene lost 10 bases and the J gene lost 1 base, with 22 bases spanning the gap. CDR3 amino acids: CATSDSTGRLQETQYF. CDR3 DNA: TGTGCCACCAGTGATTCAACAGGACGGCTCCAAGAGACCCAGTACTTC.

This chain uses TRBV10-3 with TRBJ1-1; unclear D gene. The germline V gene encodes CDR1 ENHRY and CDR2 SYGVKD. The CDR3 contains 12 residues. V lost 4 bases and J 1 base, leaving 4 bases between the germline ends. The DNA for the CDR3 is TGTGCCATCAGTGGAGAGAACACTGAAGCTTTCTTT. It codes for CAISGENTEAFF.

Many counts were recorded for this clonotype. The V and J genes are TRBV19 and TRBJ2-7; 9 bases agree with TRBD2. Trimming at V came to 7 bases and at J to 5 bases, leaving 9 bases not matched to a gene. CDR1 LNHDA and CDR2 SQIVND come from the germline V gene (reference sequence). The CDR3 runs 14 residues. The CDR3 is CASTAGRGGDEQYF. CDR3 DNA sequence: TGTGCCAGTACCGCGGGGCGGGGGGGAGACGAGCAGTACTTC. Full variable domain (rest looked up from reference TRBV19 and TRBJ2-7): DGGITQSPKYLFRKEGQNVTLSCEQNLNHDAMYWYRQDPGQGLRLIYYSQIVNDFQKGDIAEGYSVSREKKESFPLTVTSAQKNPTAFYLCASTAGRGGDEQYFGPGTRLTVT.

The CDR3 DNA follows: TGTGCCACCAGTGACGGAGGGGGCGGGGATGGCTACACCTTC. This encodes CATSDGGGGDGYTF. This chain links TRBV24-1 with TRBJ1-2; TRBD1 agrees at 7 bases. The CDR3 length is 14 residues. Per germline, CDR1 KGHDR and CDR2 SFDVKD. The junction had 7 bases not matched to a gene; V was cut back by 4 bases and J by 6 bases.

As regards this clonotype: This may be a read error: a much more frequent sequence differs by one nucleotide. The chain uses TRBV5-1 and TRBJ2-5; D not resolved. Germline lookup yields CDR1 SGHRS and CDR2 YFSETQ. The CDR3 length is 14 residues. CDR3 nucleotides: TGCACCAGCAGCTTGGATATAGGTGGTGGGACCCAGTACTTC. It translates to CTSSLDIGGGTQYF.

Only one count was recorded for this clonotype. This chain joins TRBV7-2 and TRBJ2-3; perhaps TRBD1 as D (5 bases). V lost 6 bases, J lost 5 bases, and 12 bases lay in between. Germline-derived CDR1 and CDR2 are SGHTA and FQGNSA. The CDR3 has 13 residues. Written as DNA, the CDR3 is TGTGCCAGCAGTTCAGGACAACAAGATACGCAGTATTTT. This gives the protein CASSSGQQDTQYF.

The chain has TRBV9 and TRBJ1-1; D not resolved. Germline V gives CDR1 SGDLS, CDR2 YYNGEE. The CDR3 has 15 amino acids. With 4 bases removed from V and 1 base from J, the gap between germline ends came to 14 bases. CDR3 bases: TGTGCCAGCAGCCAAGGCCCACAGCCGAACACTGAAGCTTTCTTT. It codes for CASSQGPQPNTEAFF.

The chain employs TRBV7-3 and TRBJ2-1, with D hard to call. Per the germline V gene, CDR1 is SGHTA and CDR2 is FQGTGA. The CDR3 totals 21 residues. Trimming pared 5 bases from V and 0 bases from J, leaving 29 bases between. Here the CDR3 reads CASSPDRNSPLHFSSYNEQFF. The CDR3 DNA sequence: TGTGCCAGCAGCCCAGACCGGAATTCACCCCTCCACTTTAGCTCCTACAATGAGCAGTTCTTC. Full variable domain (outside the CDR3, taken from reference TRBV7-3 and TRBJ2-1): GAGVSQTPSNKVTEKGKYVELRCDPISGHTALYWYRQSLGQGPEFLIYFQGTGAADDSGLPNDRFFAVRPEGSVSTLKIQRTERGDSAVYLCASSPDRNSPLHFSSYNEQFFGPGTRLTVL.

This chain uses TRBV5-1 with TRBJ2-3, with 11 bases fitting TRBD2. This CDR3 contains 13 residues. Looked up from germline, CDR1 is SGHRS and CDR2 is YFSETQ. The V gene end was trimmed by 5 bases and the J gene end by 7 bases; junction bases not matched to a gene: 3. The CDR3 region has the DNA TGCGCCAGCAGTCCTAGCGGGGGGAATACGCAGTATTTT. This encodes CASSPSGGNTQYF.

This clonotype was detected many times. The chain recombines TRBV20-1 with TRBJ2-3; a weak D match, TRBD2 (6 bases). The CDR3 has 13 amino acids. With 4 bases removed from V and 4 bases from J, the gap between germline ends came to 12 bases. Germline values: CDR1 DFQATT, CDR2 SNEGSKA (reference sequence). The CDR3 sequence: CSANGGGADTQYF. The CDR3 DNA reads TGCAGTGCTAACGGGGGTGGTGCAGATACGCAGTATTTT.

This clonotype is a singleton in its sample. V usage is TRBV2 and J usage is TRBJ1-2, with TRBD1 matching over 7 bases. The CDR3 runs to 14 residues. CDR1 SNHLY and CDR2 FYNNEI come from the germline V gene. After removal of 1 base from V and 2 bases from J, the junction contained 1 base not matched to a gene. CDR3 DNA sequence: TGTGCCAGCAGTGAAGAGACAGGGAACTATGGCTACACCTTC. It specifies CASSEETGNYGYTF.

Notes on this clonotype: Germline and junction disagree at one end, which may indicate a read error. V gene TRBV7-6 combines with J gene TRBJ2-7; TRBD2 matches at 7 bases. This CDR3 contains 13 residues. Germline CDR1 is SGHVS and CDR2 is FNYEAQ. CDR3 residues: CASSREAAYGQYF. The DNA for the CDR3 is TGTGCCAGCAGCCGGGAGGCCGCCTACGGGCAGTACTTC.

This sequence joins TRBV29-1 and TRBJ2-1; D not resolved. The CDR3 is made up of 11 amino acids. The germline gives CDR1 SQVTM, CDR2 ANQGSEA. CDR3 in DNA: TGCACCCTGGACCCTTACAATGAGCAGTTCTTC. This encodes CTLDPYNEQFF.

Written as DNA, the CDR3 is TGTGCCAGCAGTTTCCGAGGGACAGGGGGTATAGGCGCGAACACCGGGGAGCTGTTTTTT. Translation: CASSFRGTGGIGANTGELFF. The V call is TRBV2, the J call TRBJ2-2; 11 nucleotides align to TRBD1. The V and J ends lost 5 bases and 0 bases, in that order; junction bases with no gene match: 14. CDR1 is SNHLY and CDR2 is FYNNEI in the germline V gene. The CDR3 loop spans 20 amino acids.

The chain couples TRBV6-4 to TRBJ2-7; possibly TRBD1 for D (7 bases). Per the germline V gene, CDR1 is MRHNA and CDR2 is SNTAGT. This CDR3 is 14 amino acids long. Deletions cut 4 bases from V and 2 bases from J, with 12 bases between. CDR3 sequence (DNA): TGTGCCAGCAGTGGGGGACAGCGGGCCTACGAGCAGTACTTC. Residues: CASSGGQRAYEQYF.

The rearrangement links TRBV4-1 to TRBJ1-4; TRBD1 aligns across 9 bases. Per the germline V gene, CDR1 is MGHRA and CDR2 is YSYEKL. The CDR3 length is 17 residues. J lost 8 bases, V lost 1 base, and 11 bases had no gene match. This CDR3 is CASSQGSGQGTKEKLFF. The CDR3 DNA reads TGCGCCAGCAGCCAAGGGTCGGGACAGGGAACAAAAGAAAAACTGTTTTTT.

This clonotype occurred once. The rearrangement joins TRBV24-1 to TRBJ1-2; unclear D gene. CDR3 length: 12 residues. V lost 0 bases and J lost 5, with 3 bases in between. CDR1 is KGHDR, CDR2 SFDVKD, per germline. The chain's CDR3 is CATSDLGYGYTF. In DNA, the CDR3 is TGTGCCACCAGTGATTTGGGATATGGCTACACCTTC.

This chain links TRBV20-1 with TRBJ1-1; D ambiguous. Germline CDR1 is DFQATT and CDR2 is SNEGSKA (reference sequence). CDR3 length equals 15 residues. V gave up 2 bases and J gave up 1 base, with 14 bases separating them. CDR3 loop: CSARSISQSNTEAFF. The DNA for the CDR3 is TGCAGTGCTAGATCTATTTCACAGTCGAACACTGAAGCTTTCTTT.

In this sample, this clonotype turned up many times. The chain's CDR3 is CASSLGRYGYTF. The DNA for the CDR3 is TGCGCCAGCAGCTTGGGCCGCTATGGCTACACCTTC. This chain joins TRBV5-1 and TRBJ1-2; no definite D call. The V gene lost 0 bases and the J gene lost 4 bases, with 4 bases spanning the gap. The CDR3 has 12 amino acids. Germline loops: CDR1 SGHRS, CDR2 YFSETQ.